Following are 27 T cell receptor beta chains from one sample sequenced in a study of ipilimumab plus nivolumab after autologous stem cell transplantation. The method was immunoSEQ multiplex PCR; TCRdb's version includes in-frame clones alone and lacks a portion of them. Among roughly 1,700 clones, around nine tenths were seen once, and the ten largest hold 20% to 25%. The sequenced sample was PBMCs, obtained in a trial of ipilimumab plus nivolumab as post-transplant consolidation. The receptors shown here come from a male donor with multiple myeloma.

The gene calls are TRBV7-9 and TRBJ2-7, with 9 bases identical to TRBD2. Looked up from germline, CDR1 is SEHNR and CDR2 is FQNEAQ (reference sequence). The CDR3 is 17 amino acids. J lost 0 bases, V lost 2 bases, and 8 bases had no gene match. CDR3 DNA sequence: TGTGCCAGCAGCTTATTGGGGCGGGAGGGTTACTCCTACGAGCAGTACTTC. Protein: CASSLLGREGYSYEQYF.

The rearrangement uses TRBV10-3 and TRBJ2-2, with D maybe TRBD1 (6 bases). CDR3 length: 14 residues. Looked up from germline, CDR1 is ENHRY and CDR2 is SYGVKD. The V end was cut by 4 bases, the J end by 4 bases, with 10 bases between. The CDR3 sequence is CAISAGTITGELFF. CDR3 sequence (DNA): TGTGCCATCAGTGCAGGGACAATCACCGGGGAGCTGTTTTTT.

The rearrangement links TRBV5-4 to TRBJ2-7, with 10 bases lining up with TRBD1. With V trimmed by 4 bases and J by 6 bases, 4 bases remained unmatched. Germline V CDR1 and CDR2: SGHNT, YYREEE (reference sequence). CDR3 length: 13 residues. The CDR3 nucleotides read TGTGCCAGCAGCGTGACAGGGGGCGCCGAGCAGTACTTC. Translation gives CASSVTGGAEQYF.

This rearrangement joins TRBV4-1 to TRBJ1-6, with 7 bases fitting TRBD1. Germline CDR1 and CDR2: MGHRA and YSYEKL. The CDR3 contains 19 residues. Germline trimming cut 1 base from V and 6 bases from J; bases unmatched to any gene: 15. The CDR3 protein is CASSQGIRTGQQLNSPLHF. The CDR3 DNA sequence: TGCGCCAGCAGCCAAGGGATCAGGACGGGACAGCAACTTAATTCACCCCTCCACTTT.

The J gene is TRBJ1-5, the V gene TRBV11-2, with D possibly being TRBD1 (5 bases). CDR1 is SGHAT, CDR2 FQNNGV, per germline. The CDR3 has 14 amino acids. The ends were cut back, 5 bases at V and 2 bases at J, with 10 bases in the middle. This CDR3 is CASSPDRGNQPQHF. CDR3 bases: TGTGCCAGCAGCCCTGACAGAGGCAATCAGCCCCAGCATTTT.

The V and J genes are TRBV18 and TRBJ2-6; perhaps TRBD1 as D (6 bases). The V gene lost 3 bases and the J gene lost 4 bases, with 13 bases spanning the gap. CDR1 and CDR2 from the germline V gene are KGHSH and LQKENI. The CDR3 has 16 amino acids. The CDR3 loop is CASSPRQEAGANVLTF. CDR3 sequence (DNA): TGTGCCAGCTCACCCAGACAGGAGGCCGGGGCCAACGTCCTGACTTTC.

The V and J genes are TRBV4-1 and TRBJ1-5; D is possibly TRBD1 (6 bases). V lost 4 bases, J lost 0 bases, and 10 bases lay in between. CDR1 is MGHRA and CDR2 is YSYEKL in the germline V gene. The CDR3 extends over 15 amino acids. CDR3 protein: CASSPQGYSNQPQHF. The DNA of the CDR3 is TGCGCCAGCAGCCCACAGGGTTATAGCAATCAGCCCCAGCATTTT.

V usage is TRBV4-1 and J usage is TRBJ1-2; D gene ambiguous. Germline CDR1 MGHRA, CDR2 YSYEKL. This CDR3 has 15 residues. The V end was cut by 4 bases, the J end by 4 bases, with 16 bases between. The CDR3 sequence: CASSPPGHLLYGYTF. As DNA, the CDR3 is TGCGCCAGCAGCCCACCGGGCCACCTACTCTATGGCTACACCTTC.

DNA for the CDR3: TGTGCCAGCAGCTTGTGGACAGGGGGCCGATCTGAAGCTTTCTTT. Encoded protein: CASSLWTGGRSEAFF. The gene calls are TRBV11-1 and TRBJ1-1, with 11 bases aligning to TRBD1. Losses at the gene ends were 3 bases for V and 6 bases for J; bases not matched to a gene: 6. CDR1 is SGHAT, CDR2 FQDESV, per germline (reference sequence). The CDR3 is 15 amino acids.

This clone was seen only once. At one end, the junction sequence differs from germline, possibly due to a read error. The chain carries TRBV6-1 and TRBJ1-4; D might be TRBD1 (5 bases). Looked up from germline, CDR1 is MNHNS and CDR2 is SASEGT. CDR3 length equals 11 residues. CDR3: CASSEGVGPAF. In DNA form, the CDR3 reads TGTGCCAGCAGCGAAGGGGTGGGGCCCGCTTTT.

This chain uses TRBV5-1 with TRBJ2-7, with D maybe TRBD1 (5 bases). This CDR3 is 13 amino acids long. V lost 3 bases to trimming and J lost 2 bases, with 9 bases between them. The germline V gene has CDR1 SGHRS and CDR2 YFSETQ. CDR3 bases: TGCGCCAGCAGCTCCCAGGGAACCTACGAGCAGTACTTC. Translated: CASSSQGTYEQYF.

In its sample, this clone was seen once. The chain is built from TRBV7-2 and TRBJ2-2, with TRBD2 identical over 11 bases. V gave up 5 bases and J gave up 3 bases; unmatched junction bases: 5. CDR1 and CDR2 (germline): SGHTA, FQGNSA. The CDR3 loop spans 16 amino acids. CDR3 bases: TGTGCCAGCAGCGAACTAGCGGGGGCCTACACCGGGGAGCTGTTTTTT. As protein: CASSELAGAYTGELFF.

In its sample, this clone was seen a few times. This chain links TRBV19 with TRBJ1-5, with 11 nucleotides matching TRBD1. V shed 6 bases and J 5 bases; nucleotides not matched to a gene: 3. There are 14 residues in the CDR3. CDR1 is LNHDA, CDR2 SQIVND, per germline (reference sequence). CDR3 nucleotides: TGTGCCAGTAGCTGGACAGGGGGCCATCAGCCCCAGCATTTT. This encodes CASSWTGGHQPQHF.

The chain joins TRBV25-1 to TRBJ2-7; D is possibly TRBD1 or TRBD2 (6 bases each). Germline-derived CDR1 and CDR2 are MGHDK and SYGVNS. Trimming pared 6 bases from V and 5 bases from J, leaving 26 bases between. The CDR3 extends over 17 amino acids. Here the CDR3 DNA reads TGTGCCAGCAGAGACACCCTCGGGGGCGGGACTTCGAACGAGCAGTACTTC. Amino acid sequence: CASRDTLGGGTSNEQYF.

The V gene is TRBV7-9, the J gene TRBJ2-1, with D perhaps TRBD2 (5 bases). This CDR3 spans 13 amino acids. Trimming took 2 bases from V and 9 from J, leaving 11 bases between them. The germline gives CDR1 SEHNR, CDR2 FQNEAQ (reference sequence). The CDR3 DNA follows: TGTGCCAGCAGCTTACGATCGGGGTCTGAGCAGTTCTTC. Translating it yields CASSLRSGSEQFF.

The rearrangement joins TRBV27 to TRBJ1-5; 8 nucleotides match TRBD1. Germline CDR1 and CDR2: MNHEY and SMNVEV (reference sequence). The CDR3 consists of 15 residues. V shed 5 bases, J shed 3 bases, and the junction held 6 bases outside the gene matches. As DNA, the CDR3 is TGTGCCAGCAGTCGACAGGGGCCCTTCAATCAGCCCCAGCATTTT. Translation gives CASSRQGPFNQPQHF.

The chain has TRBV5-1 and TRBJ1-1; TRBD1 agrees at 8 bases. The V gene's germline CDR1 is SGHRS and CDR2 YFSETQ. The trim removed 4 bases at V and 4 bases at J, leaving 6 bases unmatched. This CDR3 contains 14 residues. The CDR3, as DNA: TGCGCCAGCAGCCCCAGGGGGCCTGGCACTGAAGCTTTCTTT. Translation: CASSPRGPGTEAFF. The full variable domain, rest sourced from reference TRBV5-1 and TRBJ1-1, is KAGVTQTPRYLIKTRGQQVTLSCSPISGHRSVSWYQQTPGQGLQFLFEYFSETQRNKGNFPGRFSGRQFSNSRSEMNVSTLELGDSALYLCASSPRGPGTEAFFGQGTRLTVV.

The chain employs TRBV7-6 and TRBJ2-5, with D tentatively TRBD1 or TRBD2 (5 bases each). CDR3 size: 13 residues. Germline CDR1 SGHVS, CDR2 FNYEAQ. V was shortened by 5 bases and J by 5 bases, with 12 bases between the two germline ends. The CDR3: CASSLREGETQYF. The CDR3 DNA reads as TGTGCCAGCAGCCTCCGAGAGGGGGAGACCCAGTACTTC. The full variable domain, completed using reference TRBV7-6 and TRBJ2-5, is GAGVSQSPRYKVTKRGQDVALRCDPISGHVSLYWYRQALGQGPEFLTYFNYEAQQDKSGLPNDRFSAERPEGSISTLTIQRTEQRDSAMYRCASSLREGETQYFGPGTRLLVL.

The rearrangement joins TRBV28 to TRBJ2-3; no reliable D call. The V gene lost 8 bases and the J gene lost 3 bases, with 12 bases spanning the gap. The CDR3 covers 13 residues. Germline V gene lookup returns CDR1 MDHEN and CDR2 SYDVKM. CDR3 loop: CASCGRGTDTQYF. Here the CDR3 DNA reads TGTGCCAGCTGTGGGCGTGGGACAGATACGCAGTATTTT.

The chain employs TRBV6-1 and TRBJ1-1, with TRBD1 as a possible D gene (5 bases). Germline V gene data show CDR1 as MNHNS and CDR2 as SASEGT. The CDR3 extends over 12 amino acids. V shed 0 bases and J shed 10 bases, with 9 bases lying between them. CDR3 in DNA: TGTGCCAGCAGTGAAGCAGGGGTCAGAGCTTTCTTT. It is translated as CASSEAGVRAFF.

The chain has TRBV5-6 and TRBJ1-4, with D unclear. CDR3 length equals 15 residues. V lost 4 bases to trimming and J lost 8 bases, with 18 bases between them. Germline lookup yields CDR1 SGHDT and CDR2 YYEEEE. CDR3 region: CASSNNPEIREKLFF. Written as DNA, the CDR3 is TGTGCCAGCAGCAACAACCCGGAGATCAGGGAAAAACTGTTTTTT.

The chain couples TRBV19 to TRBJ2-2, with a weak D call TRBD2 (6 bases). The CDR3 covers 15 residues. CDR1 and CDR2 (germline): LNHDA, SQIVND (reference sequence). Trimming took off 7 bases at V and 6 bases at J, with 18 bases between the two ends. The CDR3 DNA reads as TGTGCCAGTACCCCCGGCTGGCGGGATGCCGGGGAGCTGTTTTTT. This gives the protein CASTPGWRDAGELFF.

The chain has TRBV7-3 and TRBJ2-3; a weak D match, TRBD2 (5 bases). CDR1 SGHTA and CDR2 FQGTGA come from the germline V gene. This CDR3 has 15 amino acids. Trimming stripped 5 bases from V and 6 bases from J, with 18 bases between. The chain's CDR3 is CASSALGNVADTQYF. CDR3 DNA sequence: TGTGCCAGCAGCGCCCTGGGGAACGTAGCGGATACGCAGTATTTT.

This sequence joins TRBV5-1 and TRBJ1-5; D unresolved. This CDR3 comprises 15 residues. Germline CDR1 SGHRS, CDR2 YFSETQ. Trimming took off 0 bases at V and 2 bases at J, with 9 bases between the two ends. CDR3 sequence reads: CASSLAGWGNQPQHF. As DNA, the CDR3 is TGCGCCAGCAGCTTGGCGGGATGGGGCAATCAGCCCCAGCATTTT.

V usage is TRBV7-4 and J usage is TRBJ2-3; 9 bases map to TRBD2. Trimming cost V 5 bases and J 6 bases; bases outside gene matches: 6. CDR3 size: 14 residues. The germline gives CDR1 SGHVT, CDR2 SQSDAQ. The CDR3 loop is CASSMGLAWDTQYF. The CDR3 DNA reads as TGTGCCAGCAGCATGGGACTAGCCTGGGATACGCAGTATTTT.

The CDR3 sequence is CASSEVKSQSRANVLTF. Written as DNA, the CDR3 is TGTGCCAGCTCGGAGGTCAAGTCACAAAGTCGGGCCAACGTCCTGACTTTC. This chain connects TRBV5-6 to TRBJ2-6; tentative D call: TRBD2 (5 bases). The V end lost 7 bases, the J end lost 5 bases, and 22 bases lay between the germline ends. This CDR3 contains 17 residues. Germline V CDR1 and CDR2: SGHDT, YYEEEE.

The chain couples TRBV11-2 to TRBJ1-4, with unresolved D. The V and J ends lost 5 bases and 8 bases respectively, with 12 bases between them. This CDR3 contains 13 residues. Germline V lookup: CDR1 SGHAT, CDR2 FQNNGV. The CDR3 sequence is CASSPGPWEKLFF. The CDR3 DNA is TGTGCCAGCAGCCCAGGCCCTTGGGAAAAACTGTTTTTT.